This TCR beta chain was identified in a study of T cells in Graves' hyperthyroidism and ophthalmopathy. This clonotype was detected once. The CDR3 contains 17 residues. V was clipped by 5 bases and J by 5 bases; unmatched bases: 9. Germline loops: CDR1 MNHEY, CDR2 SMNVEV (reference sequence). Those with hyperthyroidism were 18 to 65 years old, newly diagnosed, and ill for under 2 months. RNA transcripts were the template for amplifying TCR beta CDR3 regions. RT-PCR in the first round (using the HTBI primer set) targeted the TCR CDR3. A single record per CDR3 protein comes from TCRdb applying MiXCR to the multiplex PCR reads. The sample has 550,000 to 650,000 distinct CDR3 sequences, roughly 15% seen once; the top ten hold roughly 13%.

The TCR was taken from a woman aged 40 to 50 with Graves' hyperthyroidism. The chain employs TRBV27 and TRBJ1-6; 10 nucleotides align to TRBD1. The sample comprised blood. DNA of the CDR3: TGTGCCAGCAGTCTGAAGACAGGGGGCTTGAATAATTCACCCCTCCACTTT. This codes for CASSLKTGGLNNSPLHF.